The rows below give T cell receptor beta chains drawn from one sample of a study of cytomegalovirus exposure and HLA in healthy donors. TCRdb's copy holds only in-frame clones and misses some; the assay was immunoSEQ multiplex PCR. The table lists around 150,000 clones, roughly 74% of them singletons. Material: PBMCs. The receptors derive from a woman between 40 and 55 years old in good health and CMV-seropositive. CDR3s include the opening cysteine and the closing phenylalanine or tryptophan. D genes are given only for firm matches. The size entry is marked missing in some rows and otherwise reads once, few, many or a size class.

D gene | J gene | CDR3 length | clone size | V gene | CDR3 protein | CDR3 DNA
TRBD1 | TRBJ2-3 | 16 | - | TRBV9 | CASSASGQGHADTQYF | TGTGCCAGCAGCGCATCGGGACAGGGTCATGCAGATACGCAGTATTTT
- | TRBJ2-2 | 13 | - | TRBV28 | CASSWGGTGELFF | TGTGCCAGCAGTTGGGGAGGCACCGGGGAGCTGTTTTTT
TRBD2 | TRBJ2-1 | 17 | once | TRBV7-3 | CASSYTGTSGGYNEQFF | TGTGCCAGCAGCTATACCGGGACTAGCGGAGGGTATAATGAGCAGTTCTTC
- | TRBJ1-2 | 14 | - | TRBV28 | CASSLGLLVYGYTF | TGTGCCAGCAGTTTGGGGCTTTTGGTCTATGGCTACACCTTC
TRBD1 | TRBJ1-2 | 16 | - | TRBV7-2 | CASSLVGAARGLGYTF | TGTGCCAGCAGCTTAGTAGGCGCGGCCAGGGGGCTTGGCTACACCTTC
- | TRBJ1-2 | 14 | - | TRBV4-2 | CASSQTTEAYGYTF | TGTGCCAGCAGCCAGACGACAGAGGCCTATGGCTACACCTTC
- | TRBJ2-1 | 16 | few | TRBV5-6 | CASSLVWGSSYNEQFF | TGTGCCAGCAGCTTGGTTTGGGGCAGCTCCTACAATGAGCAGTTCTTC
- | TRBJ1-2 | 12 | - | TRBV7-2 | CASSFYRDGYTF | TGTGCCAGCAGCTTCTACAGGGATGGCTACACCTTC
- | TRBJ1-3 | 15 | few | TRBV15 | CATSRDSRGGNTIYF | TGTGCCACCAGCAGAGATTCCAGGGGAGGAAACACCATATATTTT
- | TRBJ1-2 | 15 | - | TRBV2 | CASPPRTTAQGGYTF | TGTGCCAGCCCCCCGCGGACAACCGCCCAGGGAGGCTACACCTTC
TRBD1 | TRBJ2-3 | 16 | - | TRBV14 | CASSQEKRGGDYTQYF | TGTGCCAGCAGCCAAGAAAAGCGAGGGGGCGATTATACGCAGTATTTT
- | TRBJ1-2 | 14 | - | TRBV7-9 | CASSFREEDYGYTF | TGTGCCAGCAGCTTTAGGGAGGAGGACTATGGCTACACCTTC
TRBD2 | TRBJ2-1 | 16 | - | TRBV5-1 | CASSLKLDDSGSEQFF | TGCGCCAGCAGCTTGAAGTTAGATGATAGCGGGAGTGAGCAGTTCTTC
- | TRBJ2-7 | 13 | - | TRBV7-2 | CASSFQLPYEQYF | TGTGCCAGCAGCTTTCAACTCCCTTACGAGCAGTACTTC
- | TRBJ2-1 | 12 | - | TRBV28 | CASSSTYNEQFF | TGTGCCAGCAGTTCCACCTACAATGAGCAGTTCTTC
- | TRBJ2-4 | 14 | - | TRBV6-5 | CASSSRDIKNIQYF | TGTGCCAGCAGTTCCCGGGATATCAAAAACATTCAGTACTTC
TRBD2 | TRBJ2-7 | 16 | - | TRBV4-1 | CASSQSTSGSFYEQYF | TGCGCCAGCAGCCAAAGCACTAGCGGGAGTTTCTACGAGCAGTACTTC